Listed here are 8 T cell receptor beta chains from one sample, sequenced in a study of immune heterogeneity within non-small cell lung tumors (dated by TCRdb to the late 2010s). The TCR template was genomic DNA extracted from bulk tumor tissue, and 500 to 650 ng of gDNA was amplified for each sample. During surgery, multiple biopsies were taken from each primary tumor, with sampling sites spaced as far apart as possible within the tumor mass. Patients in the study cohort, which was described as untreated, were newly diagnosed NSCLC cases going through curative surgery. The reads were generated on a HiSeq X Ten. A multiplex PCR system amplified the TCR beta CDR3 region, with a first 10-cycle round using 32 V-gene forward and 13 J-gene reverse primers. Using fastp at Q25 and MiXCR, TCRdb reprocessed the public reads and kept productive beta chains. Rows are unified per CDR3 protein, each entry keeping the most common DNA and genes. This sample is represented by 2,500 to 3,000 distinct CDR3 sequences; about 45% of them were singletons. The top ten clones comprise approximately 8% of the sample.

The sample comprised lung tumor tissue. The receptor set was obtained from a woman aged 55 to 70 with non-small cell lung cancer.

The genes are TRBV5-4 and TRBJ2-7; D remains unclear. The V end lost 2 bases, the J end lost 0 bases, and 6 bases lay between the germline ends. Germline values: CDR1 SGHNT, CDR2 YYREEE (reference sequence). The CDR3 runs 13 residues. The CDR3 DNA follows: TGTGCCAGCAGCTTCACCCCCTCCTACGAGCAGTACTTC. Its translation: CASSFTPSYEQYF. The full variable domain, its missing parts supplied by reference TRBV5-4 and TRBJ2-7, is ETGVTQSPTHLIKTRGQQVTLRCSSQSGHNTVSWYQQALGQGPQFIFQYYREEENGRGNFPPRFSGLQFPNYSSELNVNALELDDSALYLCASSFTPSYEQYFGPGTRLTVT.

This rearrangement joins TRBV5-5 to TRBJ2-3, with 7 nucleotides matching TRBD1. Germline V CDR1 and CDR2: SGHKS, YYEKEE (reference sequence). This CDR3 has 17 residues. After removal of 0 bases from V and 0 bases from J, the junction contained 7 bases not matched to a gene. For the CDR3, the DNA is TGTGCCAGCAGCTTGGTGGGGACAGCTACTAGCACAGATACGCAGTATTTT. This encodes CASSLVGTATSTDTQYF. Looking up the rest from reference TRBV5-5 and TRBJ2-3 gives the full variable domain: DAGVTQSPTHLIKTRGQQVTLRCSPISGHKSVSWYQQVLGQGPQFIFQYYEKEERGRGNFPDRFSARQFPNYSSELNVNALLLGDSALYLCASSLVGTATSTDTQYFGPGTRLTVL.

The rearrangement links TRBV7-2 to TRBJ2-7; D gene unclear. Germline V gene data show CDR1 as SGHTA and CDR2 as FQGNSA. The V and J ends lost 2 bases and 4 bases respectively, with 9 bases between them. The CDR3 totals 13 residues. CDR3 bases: TGTGCCAGCAGCTTACGGCGAGAGTACGAGCAGTACTTC. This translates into CASSLRREYEQYF. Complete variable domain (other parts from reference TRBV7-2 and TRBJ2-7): GAGVSQSPSNKVTEKGKDVELRCDPISGHTALYWYRQSLGQGLEFLIYFQGNSAPDKSGLPSDRFSAERTGGSVSTLTIQRTQQEDSAVYLCASSLRREYEQYFGPGTRLTVT.

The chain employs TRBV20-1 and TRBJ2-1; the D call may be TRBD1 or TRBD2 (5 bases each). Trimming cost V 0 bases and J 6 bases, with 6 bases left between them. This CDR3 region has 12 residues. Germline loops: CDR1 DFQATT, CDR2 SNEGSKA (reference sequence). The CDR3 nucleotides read TGCAGTGCTAGAGAAGGGACCAATGAGCAGTTCTTC. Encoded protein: CSAREGTNEQFF.

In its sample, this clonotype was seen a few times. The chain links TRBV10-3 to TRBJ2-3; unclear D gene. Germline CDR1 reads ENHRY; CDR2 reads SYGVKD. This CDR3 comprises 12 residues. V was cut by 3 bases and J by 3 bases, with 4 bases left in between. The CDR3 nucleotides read TGTGCCATCAGTGACCGTACAGATACGCAGTATTTT. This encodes CAISDRTDTQYF.

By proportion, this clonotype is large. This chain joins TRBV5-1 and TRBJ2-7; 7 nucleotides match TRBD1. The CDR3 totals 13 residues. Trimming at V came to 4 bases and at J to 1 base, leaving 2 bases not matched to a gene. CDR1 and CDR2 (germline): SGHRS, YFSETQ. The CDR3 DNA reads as TGCGCCAGCAGCGGGACAGTATCCTACGAGCAGTACTTC. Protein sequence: CASSGTVSYEQYF.

The CDR3, as DNA: TGTGCCAGCACCCAAGGGGAATTGGGGGAGCAGTACTTC. Translating gives CASTQGELGEQYF. The rearrangement uses TRBV6-2 or TRBV6-3 and TRBJ2-7, with a possible D match to TRBD1 (5 bases). This CDR3 is 13 amino acids long. Germline V gene sequence: CDR1 MNHEY, CDR2 SVGEGT. Trimming shortened V by 7 bases and J by 7 bases, and 17 bases separated the two germline ends.

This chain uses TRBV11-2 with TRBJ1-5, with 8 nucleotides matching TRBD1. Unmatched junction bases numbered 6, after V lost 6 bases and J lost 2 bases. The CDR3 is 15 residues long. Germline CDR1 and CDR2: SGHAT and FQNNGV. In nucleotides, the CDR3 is TGTGCCAGCAGGGGGCAGACAGGGGGCAATCAGCCCCAGCATTTT. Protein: CASRGQTGGNQPQHF.